One and the same sample provided the 6 T cell receptor beta chains below, sequenced in a study of CD8 T cells in Susac syndrome. A quantity of roughly 0.5 to 1 ug RNA underwent reverse transcription using random hexamers. TCRdb reanalysed the immunoSEQ multiplex PCR reads using MiXCR and keeps one entry per CDR3 protein. Of roughly 150,000 distinct CDR3 sequences listed, 95% are singletons. Sequenced sample: CD4+ T cells from PBMCs. The receptors come from a human donor with Susac syndrome.

V usage is TRBV24-1 and J usage is TRBJ1-2; 9 bases match TRBD1. J was trimmed by 4 bases and V by 3 bases; bases with no gene match: 8. This CDR3 is 16 amino acids long. Germline lookup yields CDR1 KGHDR and CDR2 SFDVKD. CDR3 coding DNA: TGTGCCACCAGTGATGCGGAGGACAGGGGAGCCTATGGCTACACCTTC. This codes for CATSDAEDRGAYGYTF.

J is TRBJ2-5 and V is TRBV20-1; TRBD1 is a possible D gene (7 bases). The CDR3 runs to 13 residues. V lost 5 bases, J lost 5 bases, and 15 bases lay in between. Per germline, CDR1 DFQATT and CDR2 SNEGSKA (reference sequence). For the CDR3, the DNA is TGCAGTGCTGATGAGGGGGCGGGGGAGACCCAGTACTTC. Encoded protein: CSADEGAGETQYF.

The rearrangement uses TRBV28 and TRBJ2-7; 15 positions match TRBD2. The CDR3 covers 14 residues. CDR1 is MDHEN and CDR2 is SYDVKM in the germline V gene. V dropped 6 bases and J dropped 4; count of bases not matched to a gene: 1. CDR3 sequence (DNA): TGTGCCAGCAGGGGGACTAGCGGGAGGTACGAGCAGTACTTC. It is translated as CASRGTSGRYEQYF.

The V and J genes are TRBV5-1 and TRBJ2-7, with TRBD2 matching 11 bases. This CDR3 region has 17 residues. Unmatched junction bases numbered 17, after V lost 4 bases and J lost 8 bases. Germline V CDR1 and CDR2: SGHRS, YFSETQ. CDR3 nucleotides: TGCGCCAGCAGCAAGGGACTAGCGGATACCATATCCTCCAAGCAGTACTTC. Protein sequence: CASSKGLADTISSKQYF.

The chain couples TRBV29-1 to TRBJ1-1; no reliable D call. The germline gives CDR1 SQVTM, CDR2 ANQGSEA. With 4 bases removed from V and 1 base from J, the gap between germline ends came to 16 bases. The CDR3 has 15 residues. This CDR3 reads CSVALMAGGNTEAFF. The DNA of the CDR3 is TGCAGCGTTGCTCTAATGGCGGGTGGGAACACTGAAGCTTTCTTT.

V is TRBV7-9 and J is TRBJ1-2; TRBD1 matches at 9 bases. V lost 1 base and J lost 6; bases outside the gene matches: 6. The CDR3 has 15 residues. The germline V gene has CDR1 SEHNR and CDR2 FQNEAQ (reference sequence). The CDR3 DNA is TGTGCCAGCAGCTTAGGGGGGACAGGGATTGATGGCTACACCTTC. Translating gives CASSLGGTGIDGYTF.